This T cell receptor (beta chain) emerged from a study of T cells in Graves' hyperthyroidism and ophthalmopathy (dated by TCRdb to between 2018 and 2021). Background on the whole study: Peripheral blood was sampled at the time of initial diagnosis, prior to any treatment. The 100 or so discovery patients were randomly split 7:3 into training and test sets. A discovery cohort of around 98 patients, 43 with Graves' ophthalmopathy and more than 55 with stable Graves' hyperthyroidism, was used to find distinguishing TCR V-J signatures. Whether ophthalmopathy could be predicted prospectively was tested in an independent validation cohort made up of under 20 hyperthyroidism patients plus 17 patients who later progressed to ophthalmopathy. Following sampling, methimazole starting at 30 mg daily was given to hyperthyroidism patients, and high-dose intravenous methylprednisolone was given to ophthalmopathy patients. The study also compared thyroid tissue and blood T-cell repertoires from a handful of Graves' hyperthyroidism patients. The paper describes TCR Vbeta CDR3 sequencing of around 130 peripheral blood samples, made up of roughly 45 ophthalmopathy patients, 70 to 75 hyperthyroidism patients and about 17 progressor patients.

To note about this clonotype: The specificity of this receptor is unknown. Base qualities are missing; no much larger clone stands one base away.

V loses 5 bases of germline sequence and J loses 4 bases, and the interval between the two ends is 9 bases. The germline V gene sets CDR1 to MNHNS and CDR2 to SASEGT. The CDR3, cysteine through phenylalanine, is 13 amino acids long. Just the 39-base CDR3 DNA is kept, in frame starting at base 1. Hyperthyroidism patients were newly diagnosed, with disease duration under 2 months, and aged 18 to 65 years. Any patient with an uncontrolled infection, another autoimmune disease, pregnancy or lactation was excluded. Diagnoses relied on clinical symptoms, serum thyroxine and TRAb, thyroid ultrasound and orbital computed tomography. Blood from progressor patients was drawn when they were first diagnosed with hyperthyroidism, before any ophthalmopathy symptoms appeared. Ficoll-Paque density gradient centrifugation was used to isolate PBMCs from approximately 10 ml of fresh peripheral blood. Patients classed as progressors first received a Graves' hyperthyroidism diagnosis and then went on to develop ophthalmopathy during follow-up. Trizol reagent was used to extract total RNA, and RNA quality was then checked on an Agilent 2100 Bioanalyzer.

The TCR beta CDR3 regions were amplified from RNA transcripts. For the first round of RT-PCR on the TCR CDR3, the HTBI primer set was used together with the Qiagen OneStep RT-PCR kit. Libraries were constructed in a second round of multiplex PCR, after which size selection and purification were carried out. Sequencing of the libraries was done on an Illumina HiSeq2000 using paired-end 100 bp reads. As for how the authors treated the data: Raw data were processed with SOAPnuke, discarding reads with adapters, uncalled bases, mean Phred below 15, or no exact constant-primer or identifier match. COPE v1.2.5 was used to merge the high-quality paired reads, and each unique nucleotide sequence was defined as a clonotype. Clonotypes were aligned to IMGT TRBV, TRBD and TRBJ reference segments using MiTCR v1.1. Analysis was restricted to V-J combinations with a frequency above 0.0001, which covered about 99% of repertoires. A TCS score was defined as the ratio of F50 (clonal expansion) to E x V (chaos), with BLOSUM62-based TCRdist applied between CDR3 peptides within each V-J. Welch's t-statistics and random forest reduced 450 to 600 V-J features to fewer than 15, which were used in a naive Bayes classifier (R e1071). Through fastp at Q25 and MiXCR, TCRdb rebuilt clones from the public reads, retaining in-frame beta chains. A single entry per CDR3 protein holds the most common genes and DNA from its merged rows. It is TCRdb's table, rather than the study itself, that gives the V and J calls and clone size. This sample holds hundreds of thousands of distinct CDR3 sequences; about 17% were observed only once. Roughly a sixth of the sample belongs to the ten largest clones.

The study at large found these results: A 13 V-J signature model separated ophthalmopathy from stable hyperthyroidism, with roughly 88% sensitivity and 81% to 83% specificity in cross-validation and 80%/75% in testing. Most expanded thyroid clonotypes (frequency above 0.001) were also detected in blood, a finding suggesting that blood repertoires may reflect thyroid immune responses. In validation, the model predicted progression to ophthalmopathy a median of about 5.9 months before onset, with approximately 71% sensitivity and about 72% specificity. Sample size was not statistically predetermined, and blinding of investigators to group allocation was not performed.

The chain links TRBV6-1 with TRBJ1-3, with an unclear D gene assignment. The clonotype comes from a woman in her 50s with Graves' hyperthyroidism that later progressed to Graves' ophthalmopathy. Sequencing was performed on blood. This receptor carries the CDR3 CASSTVQGNTIYF. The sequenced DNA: TGTGCCAGCAGTACCGTTCAGGGAAACACCATATATTTT.